Listed below are T cell receptor beta chains from one sample, sequenced in a study of cytomegalovirus exposure and HLA in healthy donors. Clones were read by immunoSEQ multiplex PCR, and TCRdb kept only the in-frame ones, dropping some. The sample records around 64,000 clones, approximately 80% being singletons. Sequencing was done on a sample of PBMCs. Every receptor here comes from a man aged 18 to 29 in good health and CMV-seropositive. Each CDR3 is given with its conserved first and last residue. The D gene is left open where the match is weak. Part of the rows lack a size; the others show once, few, many or a class for expanded clones.

j_gene	d_gene	abundance	v_gene	CDR3nt	CDR3aa
TRBJ2-7	TRBD1	.	TRBV23-1	TGCGCCAGCAGTCAATCGCAGGACAGGGGATCCCACGAGCAGTACTTC	CASSQSQDRGSHEQYF
TRBJ1-2	TRBD1	.	TRBV28	TGTGCCAGCAGTCCGGAACAGGGGGAACACTATGGCTACACCTTC	CASSPEQGEHYGYTF
TRBJ1-1	TRBD1	.	TRBV30	TGTGCCTGGAGTGCGCCGGGACAGGGGCGGACTGAAGCTTTCTTT	CAWSAPGQGRTEAFF
TRBJ2-7	.	.	TRBV28	TGTGCCAGCAGCCACCCCCGAGGGTCCTACGAGCAGTACTTC	CASSHPRGSYEQYF
TRBJ2-7	.	once	TRBV7-2	TGTGCCAGCAGCTTAGCAATGTCTTCCTACGAGCAGTACTTC	CASSLAMSSYEQYF
TRBJ2-7	.	.	TRBV11-3	TGTGCCAGCAGCCTGGGGAGATCCTACGAGCAGTACTTC	CASSLGRSYEQYF
TRBJ1-2	TRBD1	.	TRBV7-2	TGTGCCAGCAGCTGGGACAGGGGTAGTTATGGCTACACCTTC	CASSWDRGSYGYTF
TRBJ2-7	TRBD1	.	TRBV7-7	TGTGCTAGCAGCTTAGAAACAGGGGTCTCCTACGAGCAGTACTTC	CASSLETGVSYEQYF
TRBJ2-5	.	.	TRBV7-9	TGTGCCAGCAGCTTAGGCCTAAAAGAGACCCAGTACTTC	CASSLGLKETQYF
TRBJ2-1	.	.	TRBV30	TGTGCCTGGAGTTCGGGACTTTCACCGGAGCACTACAATGAGCAGTTCTTC	CAWSSGLSPEHYNEQFF
TRBJ2-6	TRBD1	.	TRBV28	TGTGCCAGCACCCGGACAGGGTCCGGGGCCAACGTCCTGACTTTC	CASTRTGSGANVLTF
TRBJ1-1	.	.	TRBV10-2	TGCGCCAGCAGTGAGTTCGGACAGTCCGAAGCTTTCTTT	CASSEFGQSEAFF
TRBJ1-1	.	.	TRBV7-2	TGTGCCAGTAGCTTAATCCAATACACTGAAGCTTTCTTT	CASSLIQYTEAFF
TRBJ2-7	TRBD1	.	TRBV23-1	TGCGCCAGCAGTCGCCGGGACAGGGGATCCTACGAGCAGTACTTC	CASSRRDRGSYEQYF
TRBJ2-3	.	.	TRBV6-4	TGTGCCAGTTCGATGGGAGTCACTAGCACAGATACGCAGTATTTT	CASSMGVTSTDTQYF
TRBJ2-7	TRBD1	.	TRBV5-1	TGCGCCAGCAGCCTCTCGGGACAGGGGGCTTACGAGCAGTACTTC	CASSLSGQGAYEQYF
TRBJ2-7	.	.	TRBV5-1	TGCGCCAGCAGCTTTGTGCAGGGGACCTACGAGCAGTACTTC	CASSFVQGTYEQYF
TRBJ2-3	TRBD2	few	TRBV7-2	TGTGCCAGCAGCCAAAGATGGACTAGCGGGGCGGGCCACACAGATACGCAGTATTTT	CASSQRWTSGAGHTDTQYF
TRBJ2-7	.	.	TRBV5-6	TGTGCCAGCAGCCAGAACTACGAGCAGTACTTC	CASSQNYEQYF
TRBJ1-1	TRBD1	.	TRBV7-2	TGTGCCAGCACCAGGGACAGGGTGTCAGCTGAAGCTTTCTTT	CASTRDRVSAEAFF
TRBJ1-2	.	few	TRBV4-1	TGCGCCAGCAGCCAAGTAGGCGGAAACTATGGCTACACCTTC	CASSQVGGNYGYTF
TRBJ2-1	TRBD2	.	TRBV7-2	TGTGCCAGCAGCCGAATAGCGGGGGGCTACAATGAGCAGTTCTTC	CASSRIAGGYNEQFF
TRBJ1-1	TRBD1	.	TRBV4-1	TGCGCCAGCAGCCACTGGACAGGCTCTAACACTGAAGCTTTCTTT	CASSHWTGSNTEAFF
TRBJ1-2	TRBD1	.	TRBV11-2	TGTGCCAGCAGCTCACGGACAGGCTATGGCTACACCTTC	CASSSRTGYGYTF
TRBJ2-2	TRBD2	once	TRBV4-1	TGCGCCAGCAGCCCGGGACTAGCGGGAGGGGTTAACACCGGGGAGCTGTTTTTT	CASSPGLAGGVNTGELFF
TRBJ2-7	TRBD2	few	TRBV4-2	TGTGCCAGCAGCCGGGGGGGGATAGCAGGAGGCGAGCAGTACTTC	CASSRGGIAGGEQYF